The clone carrying this T cell receptor (beta chain) was seen only once. This sample is part of a study of T cell changes during pregnancy in multiple sclerosis. The CDR3 sequence is 17 residues long. With V trimmed by 5 bases and J by 4 bases, 15 bases remained unmatched. Looked up from germline, CDR1 is SGHNT and CDR2 is YYREEE (reference sequence). The method was immunoSEQ multiplex PCR; TCRdb's version includes in-frame clones alone and lacks a portion of them. The sample carries under 35,000 clones, about 85% recorded once. The V call is TRBV5-4, the J call TRBJ2-7; 10 bases fit TRBD1. Sequenced material: CD8+ T cells from peripheral blood mononuclear cells, taken after pregnancy. This sequence originates from a female donor with multiple sclerosis, enrolled in a pregnancy study. The CDR3 is CASSPYSRTGGRYEQYF. CDR3 bases: TGTGCCAGCAGTCCATACTCAAGGACAGGGGGAAGGTACGAGCAGTACTTC.